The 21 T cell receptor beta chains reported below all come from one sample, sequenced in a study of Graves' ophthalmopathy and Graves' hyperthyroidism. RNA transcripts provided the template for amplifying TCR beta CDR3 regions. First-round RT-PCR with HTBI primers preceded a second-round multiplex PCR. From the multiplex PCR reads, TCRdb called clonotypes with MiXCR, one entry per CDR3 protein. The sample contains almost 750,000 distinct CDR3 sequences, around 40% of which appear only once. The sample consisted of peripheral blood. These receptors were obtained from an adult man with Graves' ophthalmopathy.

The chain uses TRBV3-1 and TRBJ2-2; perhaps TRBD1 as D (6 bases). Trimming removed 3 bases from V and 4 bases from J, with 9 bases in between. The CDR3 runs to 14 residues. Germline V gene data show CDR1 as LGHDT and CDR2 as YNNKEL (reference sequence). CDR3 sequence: CASSQGASTGELFF. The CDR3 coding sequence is TGTGCCAGCAGCCAGGGGGCTAGCACCGGGGAGCTGTTTTTT. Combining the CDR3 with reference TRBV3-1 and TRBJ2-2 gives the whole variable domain DTAVSQTPKYLVTQMGNDKSIKCEQNLGHDTMYWYKQDSKKFLKIMFSYNNKELIINETVPNRFSPKSPDKAHLNLHINSLELGDSAVYFCASSQGASTGELFFGEGSRLTVL.

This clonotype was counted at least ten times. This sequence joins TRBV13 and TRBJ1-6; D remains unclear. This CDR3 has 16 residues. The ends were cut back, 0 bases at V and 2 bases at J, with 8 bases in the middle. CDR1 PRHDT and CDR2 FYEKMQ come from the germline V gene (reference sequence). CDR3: CASSLGPVAYNSPLHF. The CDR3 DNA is TGTGCCAGCAGCTTAGGCCCAGTAGCCTATAATTCACCCCTCCACTTT.

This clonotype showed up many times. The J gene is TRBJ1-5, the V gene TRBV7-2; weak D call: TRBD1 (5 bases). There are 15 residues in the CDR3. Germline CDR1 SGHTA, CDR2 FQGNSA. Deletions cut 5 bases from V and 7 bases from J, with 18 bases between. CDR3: CASSLPEGTGQPQHF. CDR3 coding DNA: TGTGCCAGCAGCCTACCGGAGGGGACGGGACAGCCCCAGCATTTT.

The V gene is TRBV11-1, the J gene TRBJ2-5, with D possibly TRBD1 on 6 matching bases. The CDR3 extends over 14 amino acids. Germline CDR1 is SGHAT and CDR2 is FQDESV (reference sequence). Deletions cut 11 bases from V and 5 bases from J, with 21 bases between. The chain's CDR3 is CAWSVLQGQETQYF. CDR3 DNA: TGTGCCTGGAGTGTACTACAGGGTCAGGAGACCCAGTACTTC.

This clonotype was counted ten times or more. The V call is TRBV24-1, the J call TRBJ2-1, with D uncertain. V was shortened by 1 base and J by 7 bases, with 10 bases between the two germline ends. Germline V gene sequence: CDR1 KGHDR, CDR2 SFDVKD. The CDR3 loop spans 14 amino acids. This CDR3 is CATSDFISGNEQFF. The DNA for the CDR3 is TGTGCCACCAGTGATTTCATTAGTGGGAATGAGCAGTTCTTC.

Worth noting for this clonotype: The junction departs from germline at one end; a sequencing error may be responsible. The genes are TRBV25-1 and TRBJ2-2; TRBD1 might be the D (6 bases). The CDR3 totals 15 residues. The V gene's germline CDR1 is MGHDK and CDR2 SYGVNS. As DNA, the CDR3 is TGCGCCAGCAGACAGGAGGACAGGAACACCGGGGAGCTGTTTTTT. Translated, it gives CASRQEDRNTGELFF.

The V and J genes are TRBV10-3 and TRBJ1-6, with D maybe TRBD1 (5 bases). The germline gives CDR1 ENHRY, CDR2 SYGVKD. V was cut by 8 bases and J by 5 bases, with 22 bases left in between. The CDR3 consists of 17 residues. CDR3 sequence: CAIHTLGFQGHNSPLHF. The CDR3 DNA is TGTGCCATCCACACATTAGGCTTCCAGGGTCATAATTCACCCCTCCACTTT.

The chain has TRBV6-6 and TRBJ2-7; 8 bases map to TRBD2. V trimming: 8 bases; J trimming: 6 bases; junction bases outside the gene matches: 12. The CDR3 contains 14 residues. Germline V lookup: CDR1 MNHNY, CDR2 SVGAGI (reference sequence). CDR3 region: CASDLNGREGEQYF. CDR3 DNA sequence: TGTGCCAGCGACTTAAACGGGAGGGAGGGCGAGCAGTACTTC.

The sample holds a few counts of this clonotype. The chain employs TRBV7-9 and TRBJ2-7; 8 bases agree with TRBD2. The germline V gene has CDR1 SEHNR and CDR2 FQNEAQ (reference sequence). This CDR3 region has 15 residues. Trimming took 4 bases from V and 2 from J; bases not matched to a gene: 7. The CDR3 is CASSSSNGGAYEQYF. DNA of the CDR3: TGTGCCAGCAGCTCTAGCAACGGGGGGGCCTACGAGCAGTACTTC.

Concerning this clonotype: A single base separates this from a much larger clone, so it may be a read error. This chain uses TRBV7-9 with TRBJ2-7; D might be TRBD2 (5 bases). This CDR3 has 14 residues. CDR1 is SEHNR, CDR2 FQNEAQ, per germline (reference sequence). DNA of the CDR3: TGTGCCGGCAGCCAAGACTCAGCGGACTACGAGCAGTACTTC. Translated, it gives CAGSQDSADYEQYF.

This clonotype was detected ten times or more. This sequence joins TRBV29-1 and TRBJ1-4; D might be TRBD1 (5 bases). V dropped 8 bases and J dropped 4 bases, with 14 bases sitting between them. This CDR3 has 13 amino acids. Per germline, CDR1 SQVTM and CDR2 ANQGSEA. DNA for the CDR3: TGCAGCTCGAAGGGACTGTATAATGAAAAACTGTTTTTT. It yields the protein CSSKGLYNEKLFF. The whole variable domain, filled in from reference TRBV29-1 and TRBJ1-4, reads SAVISQKPSRDICQRGTSLTIQCQVDSQVTMMFWYRQQPGQSLTLIATANQGSEATYESGFVIDKFPISRPNLTFSTLTVSNMSPEDSSIYLCSSKGLYNEKLFFGSGTQLSVL.

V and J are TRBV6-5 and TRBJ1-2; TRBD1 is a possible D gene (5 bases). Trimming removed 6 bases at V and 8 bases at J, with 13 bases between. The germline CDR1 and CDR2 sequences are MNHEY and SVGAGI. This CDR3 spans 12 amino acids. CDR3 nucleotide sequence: TGTGCCAGCAGCATGACAGTTAAGGGCTACACCTTC. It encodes CASSMTVKGYTF.

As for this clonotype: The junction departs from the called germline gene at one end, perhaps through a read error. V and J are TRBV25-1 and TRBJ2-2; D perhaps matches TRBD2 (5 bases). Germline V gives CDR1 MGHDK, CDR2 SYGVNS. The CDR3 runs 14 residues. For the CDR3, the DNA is TGTGCCAGCAGCCAAGGGAGCGAACACCGGGGAGCTGTTTTT. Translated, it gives CASSQGSEHRGAVF.

CDR3 sequence: CASSSRQGGEAFF. CDR3 nucleotide sequence: TGTGCCAGCAGCTCAAGACAGGGTGGTGAAGCTTTCTTT. The chain carries TRBV7-9 and TRBJ1-1; 7 positions agree with TRBD1. The CDR3 has 13 amino acids. With V trimmed by 4 bases and J by 7 bases, 6 bases remained unmatched. The germline CDR1 and CDR2 sequences are SEHNR and FQNEAQ (reference sequence). The full variable domain, with the rest looked up from reference TRBV7-9 and TRBJ1-1, is DTGVSQNPRHKITKRGQNVTFRCDPISEHNRLYWYRQTLGQGPEFLTYFQNEAQLEKSRLLSDRFSAERPKGSFSTLEIQRTEQGDSAMYLCASSSRQGGEAFFGQGTRLTVV.

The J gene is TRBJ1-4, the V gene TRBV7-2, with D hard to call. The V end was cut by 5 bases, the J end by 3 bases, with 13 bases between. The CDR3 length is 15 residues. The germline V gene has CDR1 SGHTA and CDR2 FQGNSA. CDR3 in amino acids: CASSAGVSPNEKLFF. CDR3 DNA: TGTGCCAGCAGCGCGGGAGTTTCTCCTAATGAAAAACTGTTTTTT.

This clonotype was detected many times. CDR3 in DNA: TGTGCCAGCAGCCCTAGTCGGGGAACCGGGGAGCTGTTTTTT. Translated, it gives CASSPSRGTGELFF. This sequence joins TRBV7-9 and TRBJ2-2; a possible D gene is TRBD2 (5 bases). The V gene lost 5 bases and the J gene lost 5 bases, with 12 bases spanning the gap. Looked up from germline, CDR1 is SEHNR and CDR2 is FQNEAQ (reference sequence). The CDR3 length is 14 residues.

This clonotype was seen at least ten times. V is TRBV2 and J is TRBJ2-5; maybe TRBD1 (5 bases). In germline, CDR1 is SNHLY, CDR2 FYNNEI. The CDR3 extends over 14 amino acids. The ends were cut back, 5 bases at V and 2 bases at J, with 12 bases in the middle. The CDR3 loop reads CASSYGSGQETQYF. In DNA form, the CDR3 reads TGTGCCAGCAGTTACGGCTCAGGGCAAGAGACCCAGTACTTC.

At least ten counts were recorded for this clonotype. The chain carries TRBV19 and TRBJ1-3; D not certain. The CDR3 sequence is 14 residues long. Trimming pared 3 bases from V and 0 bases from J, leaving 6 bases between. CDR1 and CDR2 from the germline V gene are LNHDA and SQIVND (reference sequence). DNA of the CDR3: TGTGCCAGTAGTATCGCCGGCTCTGGAAACACCATATATTTT. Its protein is CASSIAGSGNTIYF.

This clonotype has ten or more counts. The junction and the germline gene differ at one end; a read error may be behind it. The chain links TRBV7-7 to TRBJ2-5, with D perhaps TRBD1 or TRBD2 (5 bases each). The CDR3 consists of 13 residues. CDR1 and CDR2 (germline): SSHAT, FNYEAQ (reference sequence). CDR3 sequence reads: CASSSGPKETQYF. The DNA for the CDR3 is TGTGCTAGCAGCTCGGGACCGAAAGAGACCCAGTACTTC. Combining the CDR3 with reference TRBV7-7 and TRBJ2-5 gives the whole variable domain GAGVSQSPRYKVTKRGQDVTLRCDPISSHATLYWYQQALGQGPEFLTYFNYEAQPDKSGLPSDRFSAERPEGSISTLTIQRTEQRDSAMYRCASSSGPKETQYFGPGTRLLVL.

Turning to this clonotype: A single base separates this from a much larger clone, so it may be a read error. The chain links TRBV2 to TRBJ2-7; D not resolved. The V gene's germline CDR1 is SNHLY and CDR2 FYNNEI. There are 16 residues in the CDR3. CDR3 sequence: CASSIPPLQTPYEQCF. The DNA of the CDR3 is TGTGCCAGCAGCATACCCCCGCTTCAAACGCCCTACGAGCAGTGCTTC.

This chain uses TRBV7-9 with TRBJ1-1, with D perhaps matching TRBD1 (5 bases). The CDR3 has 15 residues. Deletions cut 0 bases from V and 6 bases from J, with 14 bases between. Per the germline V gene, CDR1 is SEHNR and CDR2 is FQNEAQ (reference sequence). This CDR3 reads CASSLAGGAHPEAFF. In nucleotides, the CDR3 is TGTGCCAGCAGCTTAGCGGGAGGGGCCCACCCTGAAGCTTTCTTT.